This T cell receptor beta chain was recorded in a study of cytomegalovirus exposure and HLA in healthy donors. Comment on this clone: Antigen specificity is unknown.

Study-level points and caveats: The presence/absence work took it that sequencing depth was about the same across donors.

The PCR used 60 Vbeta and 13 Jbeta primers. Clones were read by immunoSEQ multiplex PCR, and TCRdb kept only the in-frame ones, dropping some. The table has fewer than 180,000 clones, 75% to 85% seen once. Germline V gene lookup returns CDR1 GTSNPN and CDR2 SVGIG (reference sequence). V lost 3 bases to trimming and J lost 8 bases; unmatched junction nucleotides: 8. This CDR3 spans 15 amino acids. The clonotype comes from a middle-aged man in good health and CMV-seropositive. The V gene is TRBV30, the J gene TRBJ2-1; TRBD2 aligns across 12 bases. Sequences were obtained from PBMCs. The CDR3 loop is CAWSRTSGIGDEQFF. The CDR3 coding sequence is TGTGCCTGGAGCAGGACTAGCGGGATAGGCGATGAGCAGTTCTTC.